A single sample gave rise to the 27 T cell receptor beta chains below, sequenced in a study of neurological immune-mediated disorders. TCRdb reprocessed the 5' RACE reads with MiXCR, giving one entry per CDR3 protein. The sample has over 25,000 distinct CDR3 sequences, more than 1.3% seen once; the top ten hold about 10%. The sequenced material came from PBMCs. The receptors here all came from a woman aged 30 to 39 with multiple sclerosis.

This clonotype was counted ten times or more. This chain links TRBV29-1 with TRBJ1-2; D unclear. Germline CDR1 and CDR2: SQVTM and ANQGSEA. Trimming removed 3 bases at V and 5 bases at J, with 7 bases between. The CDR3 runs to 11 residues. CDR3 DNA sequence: TGCAGCGTTGACGAGGGATATGGCTACACCTTC. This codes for CSVDEGYGYTF.

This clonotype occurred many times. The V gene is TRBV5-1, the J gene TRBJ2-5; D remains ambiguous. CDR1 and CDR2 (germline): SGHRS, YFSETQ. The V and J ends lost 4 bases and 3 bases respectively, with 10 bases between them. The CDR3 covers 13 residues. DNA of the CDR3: TGCGCCAGCAGCCCGGTAGGCAAAGAGACCCAGTACTTC. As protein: CASSPVGKETQYF. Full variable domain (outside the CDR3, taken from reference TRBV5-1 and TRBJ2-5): KAGVTQTPRYLIKTRGQQVTLSCSPISGHRSVSWYQQTPGQGLQFLFEYFSETQRNKGNFPGRFSGRQFSNSRSEMNVSTLELGDSALYLCASSPVGKETQYFGPGTRLLVL.

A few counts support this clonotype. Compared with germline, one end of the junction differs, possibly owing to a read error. This CDR3 is CASSLRLNTEAFF. DNA for the CDR3: TGTGCCAGCAGCTTACGGCTTAACACCGAAGCTTTCTTT. J is TRBJ1-1 and V is TRBV7-2; no clear D gene. CDR3 length: 13 amino acids. Per germline, CDR1 SGHTA and CDR2 FQGNSA.

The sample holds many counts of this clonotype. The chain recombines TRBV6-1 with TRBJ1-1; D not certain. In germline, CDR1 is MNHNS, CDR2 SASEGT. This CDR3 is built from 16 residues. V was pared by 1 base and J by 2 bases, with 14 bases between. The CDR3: CASSEEQGETNTEAFF. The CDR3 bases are TGTGCCAGCAGTGAAGAACAAGGAGAGACTAACACTGAAGCTTTCTTT.

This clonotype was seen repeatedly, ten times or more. CDR3 in amino acids: CASSLTGATEAFF. Here the CDR3 DNA reads TGTGCCAGCAGCCTGACTGGGGCTACTGAAGCTTTCTTT. J is TRBJ1-1 and V is TRBV7-9, with D maybe TRBD1 (5 bases). The CDR3 runs 13 residues. Trimming cost V 5 bases and J 5 bases, with 12 bases left between them. Germline V gene sequence: CDR1 SEHNR, CDR2 FQNEAQ (reference sequence).

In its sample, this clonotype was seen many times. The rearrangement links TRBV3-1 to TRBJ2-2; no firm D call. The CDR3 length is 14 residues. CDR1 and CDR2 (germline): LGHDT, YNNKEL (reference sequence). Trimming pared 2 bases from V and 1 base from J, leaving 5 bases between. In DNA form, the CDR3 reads TGTGCCAGCAGCCAAAACCAGAACACCGGGGAGCTGTTTTTT. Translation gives CASSQNQNTGELFF.

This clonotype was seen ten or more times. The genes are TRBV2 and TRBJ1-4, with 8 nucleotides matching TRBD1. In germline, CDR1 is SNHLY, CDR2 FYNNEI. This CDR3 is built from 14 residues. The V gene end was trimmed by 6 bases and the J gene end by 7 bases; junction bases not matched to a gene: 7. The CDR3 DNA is TGTGCCAGCAGCCGACAGGGGCCGGCTGAAAAACTGTTTTTT. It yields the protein CASSRQGPAEKLFF.

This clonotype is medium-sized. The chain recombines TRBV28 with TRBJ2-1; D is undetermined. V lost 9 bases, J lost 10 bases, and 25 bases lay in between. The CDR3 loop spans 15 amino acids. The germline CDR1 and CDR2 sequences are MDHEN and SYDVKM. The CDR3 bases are TGTGCCAGTTTTCCCCCCCAAGCTGGGTCTAGGGAGCAGTTCTTC. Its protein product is CASFPPQAGSREQFF.

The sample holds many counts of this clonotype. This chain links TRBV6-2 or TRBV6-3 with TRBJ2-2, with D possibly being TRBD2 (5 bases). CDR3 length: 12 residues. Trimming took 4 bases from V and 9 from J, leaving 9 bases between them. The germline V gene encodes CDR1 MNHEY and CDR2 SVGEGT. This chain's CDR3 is CASSSLARELFF. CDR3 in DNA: TGTGCCAGCAGTTCCCTAGCCAGGGAGCTGTTTTTT.

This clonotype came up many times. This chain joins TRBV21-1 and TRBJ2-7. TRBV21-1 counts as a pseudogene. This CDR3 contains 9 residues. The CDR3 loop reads CASSIGPYF. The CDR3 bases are TGTGCCAGCAGCATCGGGCCGTACTTC.

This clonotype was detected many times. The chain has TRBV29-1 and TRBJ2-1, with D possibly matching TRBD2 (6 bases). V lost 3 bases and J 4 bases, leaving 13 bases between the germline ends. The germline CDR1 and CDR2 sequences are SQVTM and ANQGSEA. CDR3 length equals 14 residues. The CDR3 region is CSVDRGSVYNEQFF. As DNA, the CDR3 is TGCAGCGTTGACCGGGGGTCGGTATACAATGAGCAGTTCTTC.

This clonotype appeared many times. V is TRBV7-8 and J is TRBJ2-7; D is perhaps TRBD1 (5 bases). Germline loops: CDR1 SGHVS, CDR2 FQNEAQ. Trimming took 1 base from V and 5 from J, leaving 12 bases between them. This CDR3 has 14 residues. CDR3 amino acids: CASSLGAGRDEQYF. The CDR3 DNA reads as TGTGCCAGCAGCTTAGGGGCAGGGCGAGACGAGCAGTACTTC.

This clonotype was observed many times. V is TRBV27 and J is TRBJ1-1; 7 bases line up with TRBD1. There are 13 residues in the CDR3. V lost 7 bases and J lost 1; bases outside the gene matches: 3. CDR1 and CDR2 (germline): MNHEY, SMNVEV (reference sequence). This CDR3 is CASKWTGNTEAFF. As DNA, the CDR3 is TGTGCCAGCAAATGGACAGGGAACACTGAAGCTTTCTTT.

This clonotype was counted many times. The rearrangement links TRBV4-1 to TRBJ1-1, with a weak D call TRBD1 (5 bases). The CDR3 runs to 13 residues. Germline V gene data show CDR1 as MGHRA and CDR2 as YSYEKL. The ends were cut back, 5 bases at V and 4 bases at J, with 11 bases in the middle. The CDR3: CASSRAGRTEAFF. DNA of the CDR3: TGCGCCAGCAGCAGAGCGGGGCGCACTGAAGCTTTCTTT.

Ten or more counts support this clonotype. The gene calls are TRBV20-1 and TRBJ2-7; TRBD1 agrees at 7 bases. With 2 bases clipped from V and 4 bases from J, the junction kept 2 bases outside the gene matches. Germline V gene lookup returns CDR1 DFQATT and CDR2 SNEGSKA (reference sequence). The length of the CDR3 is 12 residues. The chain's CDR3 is CSARPDRYEQYF. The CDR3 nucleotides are TGCAGTGCTAGACCGGACAGGTACGAGCAGTACTTC.

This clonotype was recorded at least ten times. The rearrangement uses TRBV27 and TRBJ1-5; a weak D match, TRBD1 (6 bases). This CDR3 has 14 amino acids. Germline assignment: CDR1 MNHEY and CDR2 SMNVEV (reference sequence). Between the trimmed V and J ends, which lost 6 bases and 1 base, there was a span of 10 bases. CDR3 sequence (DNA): TGTGCCAGCAGGGGGGGCGGAAGCAATCAGCCCCAGCATTTT. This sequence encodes CASRGGGSNQPQHF.

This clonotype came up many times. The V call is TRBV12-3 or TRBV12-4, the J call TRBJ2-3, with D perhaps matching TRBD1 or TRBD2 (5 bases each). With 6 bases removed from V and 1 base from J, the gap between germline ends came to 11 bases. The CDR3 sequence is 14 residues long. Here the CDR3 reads CASRKGTGTDTQYF. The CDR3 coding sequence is TGTGCCAGCAGGAAAGGGACGGGCACAGATACGCAGTATTTT.

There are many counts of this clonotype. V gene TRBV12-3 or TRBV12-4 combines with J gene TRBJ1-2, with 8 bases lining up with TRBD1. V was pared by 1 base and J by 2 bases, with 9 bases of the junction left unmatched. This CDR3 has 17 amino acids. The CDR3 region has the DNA TGTGCCAGCAGTTTAGAGACGGGGACAGGAGAGAACTATGGCTACACCTTC. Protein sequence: CASSLETGTGENYGYTF.

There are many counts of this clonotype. DNA for the CDR3: TGTGCCAGCACTTACGGGATGAACACTGAAGCTTTCTTT. Its protein product is CASTYGMNTEAFF. The genes are TRBV12-3 or TRBV12-4 and TRBJ1-1; D ambiguous. The CDR3 covers 13 residues. V shed 7 bases and J shed 0 bases, with 9 bases lying between them.

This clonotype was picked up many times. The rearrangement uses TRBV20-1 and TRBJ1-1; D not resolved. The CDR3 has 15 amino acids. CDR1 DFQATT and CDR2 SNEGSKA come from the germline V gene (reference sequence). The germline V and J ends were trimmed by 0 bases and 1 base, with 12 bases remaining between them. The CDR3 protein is CSARDGPLGNTEAFF. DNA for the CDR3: TGCAGTGCTAGAGATGGCCCCCTGGGGAACACTGAAGCTTTCTTT.

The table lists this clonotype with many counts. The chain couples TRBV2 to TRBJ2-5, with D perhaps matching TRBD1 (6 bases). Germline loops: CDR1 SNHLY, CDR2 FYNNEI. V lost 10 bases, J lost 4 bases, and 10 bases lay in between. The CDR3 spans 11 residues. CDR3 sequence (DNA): TGTGCCACACAGGGCCCAGAGACCCAGTACTTC. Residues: CATQGPETQYF.

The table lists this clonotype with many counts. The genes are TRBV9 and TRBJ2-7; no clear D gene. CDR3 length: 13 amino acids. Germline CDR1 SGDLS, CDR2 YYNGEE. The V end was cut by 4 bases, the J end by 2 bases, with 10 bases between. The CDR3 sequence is CASSPGITYEQYF. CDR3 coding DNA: TGTGCCAGCAGCCCCGGTATCACCTACGAGCAGTACTTC.

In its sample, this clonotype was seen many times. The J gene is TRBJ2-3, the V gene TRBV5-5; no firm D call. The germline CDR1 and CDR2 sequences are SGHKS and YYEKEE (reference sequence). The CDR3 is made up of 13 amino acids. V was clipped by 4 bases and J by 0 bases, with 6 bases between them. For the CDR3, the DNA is TGTGCCAGCAGCCCGGCGAGCACAGATACGCAGTATTTT. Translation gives CASSPASTDTQYF.

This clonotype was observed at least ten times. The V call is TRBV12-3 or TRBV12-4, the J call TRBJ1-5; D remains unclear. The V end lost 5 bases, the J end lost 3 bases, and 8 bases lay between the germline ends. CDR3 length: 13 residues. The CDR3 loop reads CASSGINNQPQHF. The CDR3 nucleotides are TGTGCCAGCAGTGGTATAAACAATCAGCCCCAGCATTTT.

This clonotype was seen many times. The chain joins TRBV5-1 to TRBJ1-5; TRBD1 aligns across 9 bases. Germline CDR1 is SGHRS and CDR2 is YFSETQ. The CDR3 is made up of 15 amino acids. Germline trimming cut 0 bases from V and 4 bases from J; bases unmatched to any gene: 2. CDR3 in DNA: TGCGCCAGCAGCTTGGACGGGACAGGGAATCAGCCCCAGCATTTT. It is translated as CASSLDGTGNQPQHF.

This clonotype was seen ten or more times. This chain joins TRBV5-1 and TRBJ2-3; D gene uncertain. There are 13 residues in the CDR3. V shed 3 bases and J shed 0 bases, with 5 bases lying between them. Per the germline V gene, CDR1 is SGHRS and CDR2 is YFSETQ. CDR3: CASSSLSTDTQYF. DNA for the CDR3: TGCGCCAGCAGCTCCTTAAGCACAGATACGCAGTATTTT.

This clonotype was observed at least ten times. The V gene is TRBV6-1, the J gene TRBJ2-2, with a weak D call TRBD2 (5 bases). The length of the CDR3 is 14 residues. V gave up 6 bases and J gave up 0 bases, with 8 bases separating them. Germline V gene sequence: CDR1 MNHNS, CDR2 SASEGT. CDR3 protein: CASRGSANTGELFF. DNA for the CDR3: TGTGCCAGCAGAGGTAGCGCGAACACCGGGGAGCTGTTTTTT.